The clone carrying this T cell receptor (beta chain) turned up a few times. The antigen remains undetermined. This specimen comes from a study of CD8 T cells in ankylosing spondylitis. The germline V and J ends were trimmed by 7 bases and 4 bases, with 12 bases remaining between them. The germline V gene has CDR1 SGDLS and CDR2 YYNGEE. The CDR3 contains 12 residues. It was by quantitative 5'-RACE with molecular barcodes that TCR beta libraries were made. MiXCR, applied by TCRdb to the 5' RACE reads, yields one record per CDR3 protein. The table records 40,000 to 50,000 distinct CDR3 sequences, roughly 2.6% of them present only once. Notes on the study in general: Earlier reports found some motif variants in synovial fluid and blood in reactive arthritis. Within ankylosing spondylitis blood, a TCR beta motif made up of eight or nine highly homologous variants appeared to be characteristic.

The clonotype was recovered from a male donor with ankylosing spondylitis or in good health (not recorded which). The chain links TRBV9 to TRBJ2-7; D not resolved. Sequencing was carried out using blood, either unsorted or a sorted T cell fraction (not recorded which). The CDR3 sequence: CASGRAWYEQYF. In DNA, the CDR3 is TGTGCCAGCGGGCGCGCCTGGTACGAGCAGTACTTC.